The present T cell receptor (beta chain) was sequenced within a study of OX40 agonist ivuxolimab in advanced cancers. V was cut by 5 bases and J by 4 bases, with 12 bases left in between. CDR1 MNHEY and CDR2 SMNVEV come from the germline V gene (reference sequence). The CDR3 length is 14 residues. In this sample, this clone turned up once. The table came from immunoSEQ multiplex PCR; TCRdb's copy has only in-frame clones and leaves some out. The sample contains roughly 24,000 clones, over 80% of which appear only once. The sample was CD4+ or CD8+ T cells sorted from blood, taken in a trial of the OX40 agonist ivuxolimab. This clonotype originated in an adult with an advanced solid tumor such as melanoma, head and neck, liver or kidney cancer. The chain uses TRBV27 and TRBJ1-5; D gene unclear. CDR3 in DNA: TGTGCCAGCAGTGTCTCCCGGTTGAATCAGCCCCAGCATTTT. Amino acid sequence: CASSVSRLNQPQHF.